A single sample is the source of the 21 T cell receptor beta chains below, sequenced in a study of a mutant IDH1 vaccine in newly diagnosed glioma (dated by TCRdb to the early 2020s). This specimen's time point label, per the study, means: week 5, during vaccination. Each vaccine dose, consisting of 300 ug of a 20-mer mutant IDH1 peptide in Montanide, was administered subcutaneously with topical imiquimod. These receptors have no identified antigens. Receptors were amplified or captured by the immunoSEQ multiplex PCR assay. The immuneACCESS repertoire file appears here via TCRdb, limited to in-frame rearrangements. These files lack a portion of the clones; in checked studies, under half of the deficit traces to unresolved V genes, and the cause of the others is not known. This sample lists about 25,000 clones; 77% were detected once. The ten largest make up less than 9.5% of the sample. Sequencing used PBMCs, obtained from a glioma patient whose treatment included an IDH1 peptide vaccine. The origin of the receptors is a man aged 35 to 55 with glioma.

The genes are TRBV30 and TRBJ1-2; D perhaps matches TRBD1 (6 bases). Per germline, CDR1 GTSNPN and CDR2 SVGIG (reference sequence). V was shortened by 1 base and J by 6 bases, with 9 bases between the two germline ends. CDR3 size: 12 residues. The CDR3 protein is CAWSGQGHGYTF. DNA of the CDR3: TGTGCCTGGAGTGGTCAGGGGCATGGCTACACCTTC.

The table lists this clone with a few counts. This chain links TRBV4-1 with TRBJ1-5, with D perhaps TRBD1 (5 bases). Trimming left V 0 bases short and J 0 bases short, with 12 bases between. CDR1 is MGHRA, CDR2 YSYEKL, per germline. The CDR3 consists of 17 residues. The CDR3 DNA is TGCGCCAGCAGCCAAGAGGGGGTAGGCTATAGCAATCAGCCCCAGCATTTT. This codes for CASSQEGVGYSNQPQHF.

The rearrangement uses TRBV10-1 and TRBJ2-3; D may match TRBD1 or TRBD2 (5 bases each). Germline CDR1 reads WNHNN; CDR2 reads SYGVQD (reference sequence). The CDR3 totals 16 residues. Trimming shortened V by 4 bases and J by 1 base, and 15 bases separated the two germline ends. The CDR3 reads CASSVSGTLGTDTQYF. CDR3 in DNA: TGCGCCAGCAGTGTATCAGGGACCCTCGGCACAGATACGCAGTATTTT.

The chain links TRBV19 to TRBJ2-2; no reliable D call. Looked up from germline, CDR1 is LNHDA and CDR2 is SQIVND (reference sequence). The V end was cut by 7 bases, the J end by 6 bases, with 12 bases between. The CDR3 is made up of 13 amino acids. DNA of the CDR3: TGTGCCAGTACCTACGGGCAGTCCGGGGAGCTGTTTTTT. Translated, it gives CASTYGQSGELFF.

CDR3 residues: CASSPSGVSTDTQYF. The CDR3 DNA sequence: TGTGCCAGCAGCCCTAGCGGGGTCAGCACAGATACGCAGTATTTT. The chain uses TRBV6-5 and TRBJ2-3; 9 bases are shared with TRBD2. Germline V CDR1 and CDR2: MNHEY, SVGAGI. The CDR3 covers 15 residues. The trim removed 6 bases at V and 0 bases at J, leaving 4 bases unmatched.

This clone came up once. The CDR3 here is CASSLRVAGEGHQETQYF. The CDR3, as DNA: TGTGCCAGTAGTCTTCGGGTAGCGGGAGAGGGCCACCAAGAGACCCAGTACTTC. The chain couples TRBV19 to TRBJ2-5, with TRBD2 identical over 9 bases. Germline CDR1 is LNHDA and CDR2 is SQIVND (reference sequence). The CDR3 spans 18 residues. Trimming removed 5 bases from V and 0 bases from J; junction bases left unmatched: 13.

The rearrangement links TRBV11-2 to TRBJ2-7; TRBD2 might be the D (5 bases). Germline V gene lookup returns CDR1 SGHAT and CDR2 FQNNGV. The V end lost 3 bases, the J end lost 6 bases, and 21 bases lay between the germline ends. This CDR3 has 16 residues. The CDR3 sequence is CASSLGSGGRGGEQYV. The CDR3 bases are TGTGCCAGCAGCTTGGGGAGTGGTGGGAGAGGTGGCGAGCAGTACGTC.

This clone has a handful of counts. V and J are TRBV5-1 and TRBJ2-5, with D possibly matching TRBD1 (6 bases). The CDR3 loop spans 16 amino acids. The ends were cut back, 0 bases at V and 2 bases at J, with 14 bases in the middle. Germline CDR1 SGHRS, CDR2 YFSETQ. The DNA of the CDR3 is TGCGCCAGCAGCTTGGCAAGAGGGGGTCGTCAAGAGACCCAGTACTTC. Translated, it gives CASSLARGGRQETQYF.

The chain carries TRBV27 and TRBJ1-1; D is ambiguous. The CDR3 is 14 residues long. Deletions cut 1 base from V and 3 bases from J, with 9 bases between. Germline CDR1 MNHEY, CDR2 SMNVEV (reference sequence). Here the CDR3 DNA reads TGTGCCAGCAGTTTATTCGGCTGGGACACTGAAGCTTTCTTT. It translates to CASSLFGWDTEAFF.

This rearrangement joins TRBV18 to TRBJ2-2, with TRBD2 as a possible D gene (6 bases). Looked up from germline, CDR1 is KGHSH and CDR2 is LQKENI. There are 16 residues in the CDR3. Trimming cost V 2 bases and J 4 bases, with 14 bases left between them. The CDR3 coding sequence is TGTGCCAGCTCACCAGCGGGGATGCGTGGCACCGGGGAGCTGTTTTTT. It codes for CASSPAGMRGTGELFF.

The chain carries TRBV4-2 and TRBJ2-3, with 8 bases matching TRBD2. The CDR3 contains 14 residues. The V and J ends lost 2 bases and 4 bases, in that order; junction bases with no gene match: 2. Germline CDR1 and CDR2: LGHNA and YNFKEQ. The CDR3 sequence: CASSQRTSSDTQYF. The DNA of the CDR3 is TGTGCCAGCAGCCAAAGGACTAGCTCAGATACGCAGTATTTT.

The chain has TRBV7-9 and TRBJ2-5, with D perhaps matching TRBD1 or TRBD2 (6 bases each). V shed 5 bases and J shed 4 bases, with 20 bases lying between them. The CDR3 totals 16 residues. The germline CDR1 and CDR2 sequences are SEHNR and FQNEAQ (reference sequence). For the CDR3, the DNA is TGTGCCAGCAGCCCAAGGGGGGCTACAGTCGGAGAGACCCAGTACTTC. This translates into CASSPRGATVGETQYF.

CDR3 nucleotide sequence: TGTGCCAGCAGCTTGGGGGTAGCGGGAGGGGGCGATGAGCAGTTCTTC. This codes for CASSLGVAGGGDEQFF. The chain employs TRBV5-4 and TRBJ2-1, with 11 bases lining up with TRBD2. Germline-derived CDR1 and CDR2 are SGHNT and YYREEE (reference sequence). The CDR3 spans 16 residues. Unmatched junction bases numbered 7, after V lost 0 bases and J lost 8 bases.

J is TRBJ2-7 and V is TRBV23-1; 8 bases map to TRBD1. TRBV23-1 is recorded as an ORF, its role being uncertain. V shed 2 bases and J 5 bases; nucleotides not matched to a gene: 5. CDR3 length: 14 residues. The CDR3, as DNA: TGCGCCAGCAGTCAAAAGCCGACAGGGGACGAGCAGTACTTC. Its protein is CASSQKPTGDEQYF.

The chain employs TRBV15 and TRBJ2-2; a weak D match, TRBD2 (6 bases). Trimming cost V 0 bases and J 5 bases, with 13 bases left between them. Germline CDR1 is LNHNV and CDR2 is YYDKDF (reference sequence). The CDR3 contains 16 residues. This CDR3 reads CATSRDPVSGTGELFF. For the CDR3, the DNA is TGTGCCACCAGCAGAGATCCCGTAAGCGGGACCGGGGAGCTGTTTTTT. Complete variable domain (other parts from reference TRBV15 and TRBJ2-2): DAMVIQNPRYQVTQFGKPVTLSCSQTLNHNVMYWYQQKSSQAPKLLFHYYDKDFNNEADTPDNFQSRRPNTSFCFLDIRSPGLGDTAMYLCATSRDPVSGTGELFFGEGSRLTVL.

The chain has TRBV30 and TRBJ2-7; D call uncertain. Looked up from germline, CDR1 is GTSNPN and CDR2 is SVGIG (reference sequence). This CDR3 is built from 14 residues. The V end lost 3 bases, the J end lost 2 bases, and 14 bases lay between the germline ends. The CDR3 is CAWSPRTEPYEQYV. The CDR3 DNA reads TGTGCCTGGAGCCCCCGGACGGAACCCTACGAGCAGTACGTC.

This chain's CDR3 is CASSPGGTGYGYTF. The CDR3 DNA follows: TGTGCCAGCTCACCAGGCGGGACAGGCTATGGCTACACCTTC. The chain is built from TRBV18 and TRBJ1-2; 8 bases align to TRBD1. The CDR3 spans 14 residues. Looked up from germline, CDR1 is KGHSH and CDR2 is LQKENI. V shed 2 bases, J shed 4 bases, and the junction held 3 bases outside the gene matches.

The rearrangement uses TRBV11-3 and TRBJ2-1; 8 bases line up with TRBD1. The V gene end was trimmed by 8 bases and the J gene end by 9 bases; junction bases not matched to a gene: 3. Per germline, CDR1 SGHNT and CDR2 YENEEA. There are 11 residues in the CDR3. The CDR3 protein is CASRRGPEQFF. In DNA form, the CDR3 reads TGTGCCAGCCGCAGGGGGCCTGAGCAGTTCTTC.

V usage is TRBV29-1 and J usage is TRBJ2-2; D is uncertain. Germline lookup yields CDR1 SQVTM and CDR2 ANQGSEA. V lost 5 bases and J 1 base, leaving 11 bases between the germline ends. The CDR3 has 14 residues. The CDR3 sequence: CSVMTMKNTGELFF. Written as DNA, the CDR3 is TGCAGCGTTATGACAATGAAGAACACCGGGGAGCTGTTTTTT.

V is TRBV19 and J is TRBJ1-2; perhaps TRBD1 as D (5 bases). V was clipped by 5 bases and J by 5 bases, with 15 bases between them. The CDR3 has 14 amino acids. Germline assignment: CDR1 LNHDA and CDR2 SQIVND (reference sequence). CDR3 DNA sequence: TGTGCCAGTAGTTCAAGGGGTCCGCCTTATGGCTACACCTTC. This sequence encodes CASSSRGPPYGYTF.

This clone is labeled as medium-sized. The V call is TRBV7-2, the J call TRBJ2-3; 14 bases line up with TRBD2. Unmatched junction bases numbered 4, after V lost 4 bases and J lost 4 bases. Germline values: CDR1 SGHTA, CDR2 FQGNSA. The CDR3 is 16 amino acids. In DNA, the CDR3 is TGTGCCAGCAGCTCGGGACTAGCGGGAGTGGCAGATACGCAGTATTTT. Protein product: CASSSGLAGVADTQYF.